This T cell receptor (beta chain) appears in the sequencing data of a study of cytomegalovirus exposure and HLA in healthy donors. Study-level findings and limits: TCR beta sequences numbering roughly 16,000 were associated with HLA alleles at 0.05 false discovery rate in a later analysis.

Amplification used 60 Vbeta primers and 13 Jbeta primers. Measured with immunoSEQ multiplex PCR; TCRdb has only the in-frame clones, and not every one. In total, the table holds 100,000 to 150,000 clones. This CDR3 spans 15 amino acids. Trimming removed 4 bases from V and 6 bases from J; junction bases left unmatched: 10. Germline V gene data show CDR1 as SGHRS and CDR2 as YFSETQ. To note about this clone: Antigen unknown.

This clonotype originated in a man younger than 35 in good health and CMV-seronegative. Material for sequencing was PBMCs. This sequence joins TRBV5-1 and TRBJ2-7, with 10 positions matching TRBD1. CDR3: CASSPTARTGGEQYF. The CDR3 DNA sequence: TGCGCCAGCAGCCCGACGGCCAGGACAGGGGGCGAGCAGTACTTC. Full variable domain (missing parts from reference TRBV5-1 and TRBJ2-7): KAGVTQTPRYLIKTRGQQVTLSCSPISGHRSVSWYQQTPGQGLQFLFEYFSETQRNKGNFPGRFSGRQFSNSRSEMNVSTLELGDSALYLCASSPTARTGGEQYFGPGTRLTVT.